These T cell receptor beta chains were read from a single sample in a study of blood T cells in healthy people across ages. TCRdb fed the 5' RACE reads into MiXCR, producing one record per CDR3 protein. The repertoire holds about a million distinct CDR3 sequences, with less than 45% as singletons. Sequencing input: blood. These TCRs come from a man between 18 and 35 years old in good health. Each CDR3 is given without its conserved first and last residue. The size entry is marked missing in some rows and otherwise reads once, few, many or a size class.

abundance,j_gene,v_gene,CDR3aa
.,TRBJ1-2,TRBV20-1,SAGSRTGGGYT
once,TRBJ2-7,TRBV4-2,ASSQGYSDRETTYERY
.,TRBJ1-4,TRBV27,ASSNGGGKLF
.,TRBJ2-7,TRBV5-4,ASSSVTSGAYNEQY
few,TRBJ2-5,TRBV11-2,ASSLGAWGETQY
few,TRBJ2-3,TRBV10-3,AISTMNINTDTQY
.,TRBJ2-3,TRBV6-2/TRBV6-3,ASSTGRFFGTDTQY
.,TRBJ1-1,TRBV2,ASKDRDKNTEAF
.,TRBJ2-5,TRBV27,ASRTGAVSEQY
few,TRBJ1-2,TRBV7-2,ASSLAQGALGYT
once,TRBJ2-7,TRBV18,ASSPLDSSYEQY